Sequencing of this T cell receptor beta chain was carried out in a study of blood T cell repertoires in COVID-19. In the study overall: T cells, B-cell-depleted T cells, or PBMCs provided the cDNA or gDNA that served as material.

Per the original data handling: Amplification of reference gene primers provided the estimated nucleated cell counts. The assay was immunoSEQ multiplex PCR, and TCRdb's table has in-frame clones only and misses some. D and trimming were read from the DNA, whereas the V and J calls and clone size are those reported in that table. Among a few hundred thousand clones listed, more than 65% were seen once. V was shortened by 6 bases and J by 4 bases, with 18 bases between the two germline ends. CDR3 length: 15 residues. Germline V gives CDR1 MDHEN, CDR2 SYDVKM. Patients in Seattle were enrolled during active infection, then followed longitudinally.

The chain has TRBV28 and TRBJ2-5; D is perhaps TRBD2 (7 bases). This TCR came from a person aged 70 to 85 with COVID-19, enrolled during active disease. The sample consisted of peripheral blood. In nucleotides, the CDR3 is TGTGCCAGCAGAACACGGGGGGCCCGCCGAGAGACCCAGTACTTC. As protein: CASRTRGARRETQYF. Complete variable domain (other parts from reference TRBV28 and TRBJ2-5): DVKVTQSSRYLVKRTGEKVFLECVQDMDHENMFWYRQDPGLGLRLIYFSYDVKMKEKGDIPEGYSVSREKKERFSLILESASTNQTSMYLCASRTRGARRETQYFGPGTRLLVL.